This note documents a single T cell receptor (beta chain) sequence. The CDR3 has 15 residues. In germline, CDR1 is SEHNR, CDR2 FQNEAQ (reference sequence). J was trimmed by 2 bases and V by 0 bases; bases with no gene match: 3. These data come from a study of blood T cell repertoires in COVID-19. The table came from immunoSEQ multiplex PCR; TCRdb's copy has only in-frame clones and leaves some out. The repertoire holds around 81,000 clones, with just under 85% as singletons. The sequencing sample was made of peripheral blood. The rearrangement uses TRBV7-9 and TRBJ2-5, with TRBD1 matching over 7 bases. This receptor was taken from a man aged 45-60 years with acute or convalescent COVID-19. This CDR3 is CASSLAGRGQETQYF. The CDR3 DNA sequence: TGTGCCAGCAGCTTAGCGGGCAGGGGGCAAGAGACCCAGTACTTC.